These T cell receptor beta chains were read from a single sample in a study of shared clonotypes between healthy human individuals. Profiling relied on immunoSEQ multiplex PCR, and the TCRdb table lists in-frame clones only, not all of them. The sample records 850,000 to 1,200,000 clones, 75% being singletons. The sequenced sample was memory CD4+ T cells sorted from blood. These receptor sequences come from a man between 18 and 35 years old in good health. CDR3s include the opening cysteine and the closing phenylalanine or tryptophan. A D gene is named only where the DNA matches it firmly. A clone size is listed for some rows: how often the clone was seen (once, few, many), or a class if it is expanded.

v_call	d_call	j_call	clone_size	cdr3_nt	cdr3_aa
TRBV5-5	NA	TRBJ2-5	few	TGTGCCAGCAGCTTGACTATGAACCAAGAGACCCAGTACTTC	CASSLTMNQETQYF
TRBV11-2	NA	TRBJ2-3	NA	TGTGCCAGCAGCTTAGATTCAAGGTCCACAGATACGCAGTATTTT	CASSLDSRSTDTQYF
TRBV6-5	NA	TRBJ2-7	NA	TGTGCCAGCAGTTACGATGGGCAGGGGTCCCGCGAGCAGTACTTC	CASSYDGQGSREQYF
TRBV10-3	NA	TRBJ2-3	NA	TGTGCCATCAGCGGGAGAGATACGCAGTATTTT	CAISGRDTQYF
TRBV5-6	NA	TRBJ2-2	NA	TGTGCCAGCAGCTCACTTGGTAGGGGGAACACCGGGGAGCTGTTTTTT	CASSSLGRGNTGELFF
TRBV7-3	NA	TRBJ2-5	few	TGTGCCAGCAGCTTAACCTACCAAGAGACCCAGTACTTC	CASSLTYQETQYF
TRBV6-1	TRBD1	TRBJ1-2	NA	TGTGCCAGCAGGAACGTCGGGGACAGTAACTATGGCTACACCTTC	CASRNVGDSNYGYTF
TRBV5-1	NA	TRBJ1-4	NA	TGCGCCAGCAGCTTGGGGAAGACAGTGTCATACCGGGAGGAAAAACTGTTTTTT	CASSLGKTVSYREEKLFF
TRBV6-1	NA	TRBJ1-6	few	TGTGCCAGCACTGACCTGAGTCGGGGGCAAAGTTCACCCCTCCACTTT	CASTDLSRGQSSPLHF
TRBV27	TRBD1	TRBJ1-6	NA	TGTGCCAGCAGTTTATCGCGGACAGGGATCACACCCCTCCACTTT	CASSLSRTGITPLHF
TRBV10-3	NA	TRBJ1-3	once	TGTGCCATCAGACGGGACACCTCTGGAAACACCATATATTTT	CAIRRDTSGNTIYF
TRBV5-1	NA	TRBJ2-5	NA	TGCGCCAGCAGCCCTGGGGGATACCAAGAGACCCAGTACTTC	CASSPGGYQETQYF
TRBV5-1	NA	TRBJ2-7	NA	TGCGCCAGCAGCTACGCCGAAGGGGAGCAGTACTTC	CASSYAEGEQYF
TRBV6-1	NA	TRBJ1-5	NA	TGTGCCAGCAGTGAAGCGACATACAATCAGCCCCAGCATTTT	CASSEATYNQPQHF
TRBV5-4	NA	TRBJ2-6	NA	TGTGCCAGCAGCTTGAGACGGAACCCGAGCTCTGGGGCCAACGTCCTGACTTTC	CASSLRRNPSSGANVLTF
TRBV6-1	NA	TRBJ2-7	few	TGTGCCAGCAGTGTAACGGGTCCCGGCTCCTACGAGCAGTACTTC	CASSVTGPGSYEQYF
TRBV6-1	NA	TRBJ1-4	NA	TGTGCCAGCAGTCTTGGGGGGCTAGGTGAAAAACTGTTTTTT	CASSLGGLGEKLFF
TRBV19	TRBD1	TRBJ2-2	NA	TGTGCCAGTAGTATAGATTTCGGGACAGGGATGACCGGGGAGCTGTTTTTT	CASSIDFGTGMTGELFF
TRBV28	NA	TRBJ2-7	few	TGTGCCAGCAGTTTGGTCAGGGGATCCCTCTACGAGCAGTACTTC	CASSLVRGSLYEQYF
TRBV30	NA	TRBJ1-2	few	TGTGCCTGGAGTGCGGGTGGAGGCTACACCTTC	CAWSAGGGYTF
TRBV15	NA	TRBJ2-1	few	TGTGCCACCAGCAGGGATTTAAAGGGGGAGCAGTTCTTC	CATSRDLKGEQFF
TRBV5-1	TRBD2	TRBJ2-7	NA	TGCGCCAGCAGCTTGGGCCCTAGCGGGAGCTCCTACGAGCAGTACTTC	CASSLGPSGSSYEQYF
TRBV6-1	NA	TRBJ1-1	NA	TGTGCCAGCAGACAACCGGGCCGGAACACTGAAGCTTTCTTT	CASRQPGRNTEAFF
TRBV10-3	NA	TRBJ2-7	few	TGTGCCATCAGTGAAGTAGAGGAGCAGTACTTC	CAISEVEEQYF
TRBV15	NA	TRBJ1-1	NA	TGTGCCACCAGCAGAGGAACTGGGACAATATCTGAAGCTTTCTTT	CATSRGTGTISEAFF
TRBV10-3	NA	TRBJ2-5	NA	TGTGCCATCAGCCCGTCCTCCGGGGGCTTCCAAGAGACCCAGTACTTC	CAISPSSGGFQETQYF
TRBV4-1	TRBD1	TRBJ2-5	NA	TGCGCCAGCAGCCTCCGGACAGGGCCCCAAGAGACCCAGTACTTC	CASSLRTGPQETQYF
TRBV7-2	NA	TRBJ1-6	NA	TGTGCCAGCAGCGCCATCTCCTATAATTCACCCCTCCACTTT	CASSAISYNSPLHF
TRBV7-8	TRBD1	TRBJ2-7	NA	TGTGCCAGCAGCCGCGGGGGACAGGGGTCCTACGAGCAGTACTTC	CASSRGGQGSYEQYF